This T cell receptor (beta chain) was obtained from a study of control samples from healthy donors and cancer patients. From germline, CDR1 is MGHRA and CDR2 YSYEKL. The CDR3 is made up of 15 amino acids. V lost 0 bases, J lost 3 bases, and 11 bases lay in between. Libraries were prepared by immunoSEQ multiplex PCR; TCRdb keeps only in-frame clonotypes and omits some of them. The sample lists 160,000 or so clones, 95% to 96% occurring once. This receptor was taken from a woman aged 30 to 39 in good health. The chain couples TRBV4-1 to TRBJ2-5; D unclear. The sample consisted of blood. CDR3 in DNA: TGCGCCAGCAGCCAAGACCCAGGAACGAAAGAGACCCAGTACTTC. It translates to CASSQDPGTKETQYF.